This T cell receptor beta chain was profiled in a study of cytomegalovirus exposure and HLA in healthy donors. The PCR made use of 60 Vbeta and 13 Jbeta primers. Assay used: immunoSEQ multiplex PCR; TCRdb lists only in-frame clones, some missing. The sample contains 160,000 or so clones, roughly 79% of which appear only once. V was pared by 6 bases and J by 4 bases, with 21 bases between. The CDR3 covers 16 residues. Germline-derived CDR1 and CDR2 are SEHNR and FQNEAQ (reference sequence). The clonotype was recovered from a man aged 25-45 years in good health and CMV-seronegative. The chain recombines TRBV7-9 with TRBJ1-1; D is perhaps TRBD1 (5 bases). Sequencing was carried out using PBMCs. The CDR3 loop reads CASRDAGNQGVTEAFF. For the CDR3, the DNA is TGTGCCAGCAGAGATGCGGGAAACCAGGGTGTCACTGAAGCTTTCTTT.